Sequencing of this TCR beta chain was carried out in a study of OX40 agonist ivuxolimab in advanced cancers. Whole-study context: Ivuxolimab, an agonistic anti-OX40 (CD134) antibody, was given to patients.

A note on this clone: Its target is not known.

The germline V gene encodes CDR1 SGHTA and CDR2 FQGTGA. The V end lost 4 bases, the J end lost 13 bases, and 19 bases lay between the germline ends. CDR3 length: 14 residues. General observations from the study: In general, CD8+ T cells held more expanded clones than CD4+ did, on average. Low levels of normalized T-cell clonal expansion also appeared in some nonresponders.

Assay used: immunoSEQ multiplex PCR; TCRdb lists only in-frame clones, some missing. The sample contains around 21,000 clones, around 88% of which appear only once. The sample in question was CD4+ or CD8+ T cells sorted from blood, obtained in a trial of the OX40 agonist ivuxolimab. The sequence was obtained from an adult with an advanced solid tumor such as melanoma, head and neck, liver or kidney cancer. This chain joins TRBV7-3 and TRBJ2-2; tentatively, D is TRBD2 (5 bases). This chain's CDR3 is CASSYLDGVPVLFF. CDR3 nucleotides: TGTGCCAGCAGCTACCTTGACGGGGTCCCGGTGCTGTTTTTT. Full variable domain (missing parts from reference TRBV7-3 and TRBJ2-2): GAGVSQTPSNKVTEKGKYVELRCDPISGHTALYWYRQSLGQGPEFLIYFQGTGAADDSGLPNDRFFAVRPEGSVSTLKIQRTERGDSAVYLCASSYLDGVPVLFFGEGSRLTVL.